The 23 T cell receptor beta chains below were found in one sample sequenced in a study of shared clonotypes between healthy human individuals. The method was immunoSEQ multiplex PCR; TCRdb's version includes in-frame clones alone and lacks a portion of them. The sample has approximately 2.1 million clones; 90% to 95% are singletons. Source material: naive CD4+ T cells from PBMCs. The subset was: CD45RA+ positively selected. These receptors were obtained from a man aged 18 to 35 in good health. Some clones in this sample may be carry-over from other donors' samples.

Notes on this clone: Other DNA sequences in this sample translate to the same CDR3. The rearrangement joins TRBV2 to TRBJ1-2; D possibly corresponds to TRBD1 (6 bases). CDR3 size: 13 residues. Trimming removed 4 bases from V and 5 bases from J, with 11 bases in between. Germline CDR1 reads SNHLY; CDR2 reads FYNNEI. The CDR3 bases are TGTGCCAGCAGTGTGGACAGCTCTTATGGCTACACCTTC. This translates into CASSVDSSYGYTF.

This clone showed up just once. At the DNA level, this CDR3 is encoded by other sequences in the same sample as well. The V gene is TRBV29-1, the J gene TRBJ2-1; D gene ambiguous. CDR3 length: 12 amino acids. Germline V gene sequence: CDR1 SQVTM, CDR2 ANQGSEA. V dropped 3 bases and J dropped 5 bases, with 8 bases sitting between them. CDR3 in amino acids: CSVEGQNNEQFF. The CDR3 DNA sequence: TGCAGCGTTGAGGGTCAAAACAATGAGCAGTTCTTC.

In this sample, this clone turned up a few times. The chain couples TRBV11-2 to TRBJ1-4; 7 bases are a match to TRBD1. Germline CDR1 SGHAT, CDR2 FQNNGV. V dropped 5 bases and J dropped 7; count of bases not matched to a gene: 7. This CDR3 spans 14 amino acids. CDR3 protein: CASSLGGDGEKLFF. In nucleotides, the CDR3 is TGTGCCAGCAGCCTAGGGGGCGACGGTGAAAAACTGTTTTTT.

The chain links TRBV29-1 to TRBJ2-1, with 12 bases aligning to TRBD2. Unmatched junction bases numbered 5, after V lost 7 bases and J lost 7 bases. The CDR3 extends over 13 amino acids. Germline V gene sequence: CDR1 SQVTM, CDR2 ANQGSEA. The CDR3 sequence: CSGASGRGNEQFF. The CDR3 DNA reads as TGCAGCGGCGCTAGCGGGAGGGGTAATGAGCAGTTCTTC.

This rearrangement joins TRBV19 to TRBJ2-2, with D possibly TRBD2 on 6 matching bases. Germline CDR1 reads LNHDA; CDR2 reads SQIVND (reference sequence). The CDR3 contains 14 residues. V lost 5 bases and J lost 7, with 14 bases in between. This CDR3 reads CASSAGTYRGELFF. Here the CDR3 DNA reads TGTGCCAGTAGTGCCGGGACTTACCGCGGGGAGCTGTTTTTT.

V gene TRBV2 combines with J gene TRBJ1-1, with TRBD1 matching over 7 bases. Germline lookup yields CDR1 SNHLY and CDR2 FYNNEI. The CDR3 has 14 amino acids. V shed 8 bases, J shed 4 bases, and the junction held 10 bases outside the gene matches. The CDR3 reads CASHQTEGATEAFF. In DNA form, the CDR3 reads TGTGCCAGCCACCAGACAGAGGGGGCCACTGAAGCTTTCTTT.

V is TRBV10-2 and J is TRBJ2-2; tentative D call: TRBD2 (5 bases). Trimming cost V 8 bases and J 1 base, with 11 bases left between them. Germline loops: CDR1 WSHSY, CDR2 SAAADI. This CDR3 spans 14 amino acids. This chain's CDR3 is CASEPGMNTGELFF. CDR3 sequence (DNA): TGCGCCAGCGAGCCGGGAATGAACACCGGGGAGCTGTTTTTT.

The chain links TRBV28 to TRBJ2-5; the D is unclear. This CDR3 spans 14 amino acids. The germline V gene encodes CDR1 MDHEN and CDR2 SYDVKM. Between the trimmed V and J ends, which lost 2 bases and 5 bases, there was a span of 12 bases. The CDR3 bases are TGTGCCAGCAGTTTACCCGTACGGCGTGAGACCCAGTACTTC. Translated, it gives CASSLPVRRETQYF.

The gene calls are TRBV10-3 and TRBJ2-5; 8 bases line up with TRBD2. The V segment lost 5 bases and the J segment 3 bases; nucleotides outside the gene matches: 8. This CDR3 has 15 residues. Germline V CDR1 and CDR2: ENHRY, SYGVKD. For the CDR3, the DNA is TGTGCCATCAGTCCGGGACTAGAGGCCAAAGAGACCCAGTACTTC. Translated, it gives CAISPGLEAKETQYF.

V and J are TRBV5-1 and TRBJ1-1, with 8 bases that match TRBD1. CDR1 and CDR2 (germline): SGHRS, YFSETQ. The CDR3 loop spans 14 amino acids. Here the CDR3 DNA reads TGCGCAACCACTCCGGGACAGGAAAACACTGAAGCTTTCTTT. This encodes CATTPGQENTEAFF. Variable domain in full (rest from reference TRBV5-1 and TRBJ1-1): KAGVTQTPRYLIKTRGQQVTLSCSPISGHRSVSWYQQTPGQGLQFLFEYFSETQRNKGNFPGRFSGRQFSNSRSEMNVSTLELGDSALYLCATTPGQENTEAFFGQGTRLTVV.

The chain employs TRBV9 and TRBJ2-1, with 10 bases fitting TRBD2. V lost 4 bases, J lost 7 bases, and 8 bases stayed unmatched. Germline V gene data show CDR1 as SGDLS and CDR2 as YYNGEE. CDR3 length: 15 amino acids. The CDR3 bases are TGTGCCAGCAGCCCCAGGACTAGCGGTGGTAATGAGCAGTTCTTC. Residues: CASSPRTSGGNEQFF.

The chain couples TRBV6-5 to TRBJ2-4, with 7 bases aligning to TRBD1. CDR3 length: 16 residues. V was pared by 2 bases and J by 6 bases, with 10 bases of the junction left unmatched. Germline CDR1 is MNHEY and CDR2 is SVGAGI. This CDR3 reads CASSYTSTGAVNIQYF. The CDR3, as DNA: TGTGCCAGCAGTTACACTTCTACAGGGGCCGTAAACATTCAGTACTTC.

The chain recombines TRBV28 with TRBJ1-4, with unresolved D. The V end lost 3 bases, the J end lost 0 bases, and 11 bases lay between the germline ends. Germline lookup yields CDR1 MDHEN and CDR2 SYDVKM. The CDR3 has 16 residues. Here the CDR3 DNA reads TGTGCCAGCAGTTTTAACGGAGCCGCAACTAATGAAAAACTGTTTTTT. This sequence encodes CASSFNGAATNEKLFF. Drawing the rest from reference TRBV28 and TRBJ1-4, the complete variable domain is DVKVTQSSRYLVKRTGEKVFLECVQDMDHENMFWYRQDPGLGLRLIYFSYDVKMKEKGDIPEGYSVSREKKERFSLILESASTNQTSMYLCASSFNGAATNEKLFFGSGTQLSVL.

The chain employs TRBV7-8 and TRBJ2-2, with TRBD2 identical over 8 bases. The CDR3 is made up of 17 amino acids. Germline CDR1 reads SGHVS; CDR2 reads FQNEAQ. The V gene end was trimmed by 0 bases and the J gene end by 3 bases; junction bases not matched to a gene: 6. Written as DNA, the CDR3 is TGTGCCAGCAGCTTAGCCGGGGGCGGGAGGTACACCGGGGAGCTGTTTTTT. Translating it yields CASSLAGGGRYTGELFF.

This sequence joins TRBV2 and TRBJ2-3; TRBD2 matches 7 bases. Germline assignment: CDR1 SNHLY and CDR2 FYNNEI. With V trimmed by 3 bases and J by 2 bases, 2 bases remained unmatched. The CDR3 runs to 14 residues. The CDR3 is CASSEGGTTDTQYF. Written as DNA, the CDR3 is TGTGCCAGCAGTGAGGGAGGGACCACAGATACGCAGTATTTT. Full variable domain (outside the CDR3, taken from reference TRBV2 and TRBJ2-3): EPEVTQTPSHQVTQMGQEVILRCVPISNHLYFYWYRQILGQKVEFLVSFYNNEISEKSEIFDDQFSVERPDGSNFTLKIRSTKLEDSAMYFCASSEGGTTDTQYFGPGTRLTVL.

The genes are TRBV7-2 and TRBJ2-3; maybe TRBD1 (6 bases). This CDR3 has 15 amino acids. Trimming left V 6 bases short and J 0 bases short, with 13 bases between. The germline V gene encodes CDR1 SGHTA and CDR2 FQGNSA. The CDR3 is CASSQGFSSTDTQYF. The CDR3, as DNA: TGTGCCAGCAGTCAGGGGTTTTCTAGCACAGATACGCAGTATTTT.

The CDR3: CASRMEFSEAFF. The CDR3 DNA reads as TGTGCCAGCAGGATGGAGTTCTCTGAAGCTTTCTTT. J is TRBJ1-1 and V is TRBV6-1; no definite D call. The CDR3 is made up of 12 amino acids. CDR1 MNHNS and CDR2 SASEGT come from the germline V gene. V shed 6 bases and J shed 6 bases, with 11 bases lying between them.

V usage is TRBV28 and J usage is TRBJ2-7; D is uncertain. Trimming shortened V by 3 bases and J by 9 bases, and 12 bases separated the two germline ends. This CDR3 is 12 amino acids long. Germline CDR1 is MDHEN and CDR2 is SYDVKM. The CDR3 region has the DNA TGTGCCAGCAGTTTTCCCCGCACTTTGCAGTACTTC. Translation: CASSFPRTLQYF.

V gene TRBV6-1 combines with J gene TRBJ1-1; TRBD1 matches at 8 bases. The CDR3 spans 14 residues. Losses at the gene ends were 6 bases for V and 3 bases for J; bases not matched to a gene: 6. The V gene's germline CDR1 is MNHNS and CDR2 SASEGT. The CDR3: CASRPQGAYTEAFF. CDR3 in DNA: TGTGCCAGCAGACCGCAGGGGGCATACACTGAAGCTTTCTTT.

J is TRBJ1-1 and V is TRBV5-1; D perhaps matches TRBD1 (5 bases). The CDR3 is made up of 16 amino acids. From germline, CDR1 is SGHRS and CDR2 YFSETQ. Trimming removed 1 base at V and 0 bases at J, with 13 bases between. The CDR3 DNA is TGCGCCAGCAGCTTGACAACCGGGACGGTGAACACTGAAGCTTTCTTT. This sequence encodes CASSLTTGTVNTEAFF.

This chain links TRBV9 with TRBJ1-3; no reliable D call. This CDR3 has 15 amino acids. V was clipped by 2 bases and J by 2 bases, with 11 bases between them. CDR1 SGDLS and CDR2 YYNGEE come from the germline V gene. The CDR3 DNA follows: TGTGCCAGCAGCGTCCATCGAGAAACTGGAAACACCATATATTTT. Residues: CASSVHRETGNTIYF.

This chain joins TRBV15 and TRBJ2-2; TRBD1 agrees at 12 bases. With 4 bases clipped from V and 6 bases from J, the junction kept 6 bases outside the gene matches. Germline-derived CDR1 and CDR2 are LNHNV and YYDKDF (reference sequence). The CDR3 is 16 residues long. The CDR3 is CATSTRDRGRAGELFF. The CDR3 DNA is TGTGCCACCAGCACCCGGGACAGGGGGCGGGCCGGGGAGCTGTTTTTT.

The CDR3 spells CASSWAGLNTEAFF. The CDR3 DNA sequence: TGTGCCAGCAGCTGGGCTGGGCTGAACACTGAAGCTTTCTTT. The chain combines TRBV7-9 with TRBJ1-1; D unclear. CDR1 and CDR2 from the germline V gene are SEHNR and FQNEAQ (reference sequence). V gave up 4 bases and J gave up 0 bases, with 9 bases separating them. The CDR3 extends over 14 amino acids.